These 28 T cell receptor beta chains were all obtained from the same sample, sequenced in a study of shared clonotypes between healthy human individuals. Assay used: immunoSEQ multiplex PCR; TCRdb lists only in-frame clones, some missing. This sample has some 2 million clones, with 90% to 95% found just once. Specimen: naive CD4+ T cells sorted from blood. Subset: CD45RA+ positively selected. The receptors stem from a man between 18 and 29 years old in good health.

The CDR3 nucleotides are TGTGCCAGCAGTACACGGACGGGGAACACTGAAGCTTTCTTT. Translated: CASSTRTGNTEAFF. The chain couples TRBV6-6 to TRBJ1-1; D uncertain. Germline V gene data show CDR1 as MNHNY and CDR2 as SVGAGI (reference sequence). V dropped 5 bases and J dropped 1 base, with 11 bases sitting between them. The CDR3 extends over 14 amino acids.

CDR3 coding DNA: TGTGCTAGTGCTGGAAGAGGAATCACCGGGGAGCTGTTTTTT. Protein product: CASAGRGITGELFF. The chain joins TRBV12-5 to TRBJ2-2; D gene ambiguous. Deletions cut 7 bases from V and 4 bases from J, with 13 bases between. CDR1 is LGHNT, CDR2 FRNRAP, per germline. The CDR3 consists of 14 residues.

This CDR3 reads CAISGTLTGELFF. CDR3 sequence (DNA): TGTGCCATCAGTGGCACCCTCACCGGGGAGCTGTTTTTT. The chain carries TRBV10-3 and TRBJ2-2; D unresolved. Germline V gives CDR1 ENHRY, CDR2 SYGVKD. This CDR3 has 13 residues. Trimming cost V 4 bases and J 4 bases, with 7 bases left between them.

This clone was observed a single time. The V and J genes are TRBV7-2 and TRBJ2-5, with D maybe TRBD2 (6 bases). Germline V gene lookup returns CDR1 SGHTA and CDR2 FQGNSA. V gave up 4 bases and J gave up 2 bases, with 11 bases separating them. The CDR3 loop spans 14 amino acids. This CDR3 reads CASSYYGGQETQYF. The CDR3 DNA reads TGTGCCAGCAGCTACTACGGGGGACAAGAGACCCAGTACTTC. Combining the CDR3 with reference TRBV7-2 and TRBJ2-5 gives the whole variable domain GAGVSQSPSNKVTEKGKDVELRCDPISGHTALYWYRQSLGQGLEFLIYFQGNSAPDKSGLPSDRFSAERTGGSVSTLTIQRTQQEDSAVYLCASSYYGGQETQYFGPGTRLLVL.

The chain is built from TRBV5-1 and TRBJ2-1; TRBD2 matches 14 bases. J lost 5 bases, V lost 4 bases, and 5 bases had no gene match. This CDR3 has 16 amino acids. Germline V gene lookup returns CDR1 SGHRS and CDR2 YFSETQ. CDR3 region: CASSPGLAGVHNEQFF. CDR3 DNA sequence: TGCGCCAGCAGCCCGGGACTAGCGGGAGTTCACAATGAGCAGTTCTTC.

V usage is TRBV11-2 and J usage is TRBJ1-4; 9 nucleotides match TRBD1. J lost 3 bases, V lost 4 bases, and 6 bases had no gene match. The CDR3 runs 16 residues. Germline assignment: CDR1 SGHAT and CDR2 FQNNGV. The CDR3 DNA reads TGTGCCAGCAGCTACACAGGGGGCAAGGCTAATGAAAAACTGTTTTTT. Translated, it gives CASSYTGGKANEKLFF.

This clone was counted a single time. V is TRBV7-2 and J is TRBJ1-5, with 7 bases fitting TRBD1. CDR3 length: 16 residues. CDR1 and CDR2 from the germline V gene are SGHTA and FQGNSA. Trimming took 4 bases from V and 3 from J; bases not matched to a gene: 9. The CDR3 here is CASSSAGTATNQPQHF. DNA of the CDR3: TGTGCCAGCAGCTCTGCCGGGACAGCCACCAATCAGCCCCAGCATTTT.

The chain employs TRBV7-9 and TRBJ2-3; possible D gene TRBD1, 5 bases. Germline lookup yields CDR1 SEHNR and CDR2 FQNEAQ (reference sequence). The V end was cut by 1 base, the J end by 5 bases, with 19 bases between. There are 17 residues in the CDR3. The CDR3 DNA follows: TGTGCCAGCAGCTTAGGGTTTCTCGACAGTCCCAGAGATACGCAGTATTTT. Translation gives CASSLGFLDSPRDTQYF.

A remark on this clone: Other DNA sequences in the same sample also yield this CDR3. The CDR3 is CASNERGLSNQPQHF. The CDR3 DNA reads TGTGCCAGCAACGAACGCGGGCTTAGCAATCAGCCCCAGCATTTT. The chain joins TRBV2 to TRBJ1-5, with no clear D. This CDR3 contains 15 residues. Germline V gene data show CDR1 as SNHLY and CDR2 as FYNNEI. V was pared by 7 bases and J by 0 bases, with 13 bases between.

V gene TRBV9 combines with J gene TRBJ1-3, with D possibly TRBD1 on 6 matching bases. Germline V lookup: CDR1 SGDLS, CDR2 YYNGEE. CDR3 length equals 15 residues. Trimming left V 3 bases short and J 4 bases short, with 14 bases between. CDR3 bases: TGTGCCAGCAGCGCTCTAACAGGGAGAGGAAACACCATATATTTT. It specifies CASSALTGRGNTIYF.

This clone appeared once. CDR3: CASSPDTDKSGYTF. CDR3 bases: TGTGCCAGCAGCCCGGACACGGACAAATCTGGCTACACCTTC. The chain links TRBV5-6 to TRBJ1-2, with a weak D call TRBD1 (5 bases). CDR3 length equals 14 residues. Germline V gives CDR1 SGHDT, CDR2 YYEEEE. With 4 bases removed from V and 7 bases from J, the gap between germline ends came to 17 bases.

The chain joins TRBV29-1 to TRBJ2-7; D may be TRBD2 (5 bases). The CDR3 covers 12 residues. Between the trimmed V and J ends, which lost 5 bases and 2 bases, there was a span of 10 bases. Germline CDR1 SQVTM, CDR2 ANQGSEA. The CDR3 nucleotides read TGCAGCGTTAAGACTACCACCTACGAGCAGTACTTC. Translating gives CSVKTTTYEQYF.

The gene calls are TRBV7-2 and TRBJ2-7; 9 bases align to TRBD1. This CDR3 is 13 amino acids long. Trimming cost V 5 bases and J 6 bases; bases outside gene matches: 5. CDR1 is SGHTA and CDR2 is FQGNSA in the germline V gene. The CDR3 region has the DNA TGTGCCAGCAGCCTCCGGACAGGGGTCGAGCAGTACTTC. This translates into CASSLRTGVEQYF.

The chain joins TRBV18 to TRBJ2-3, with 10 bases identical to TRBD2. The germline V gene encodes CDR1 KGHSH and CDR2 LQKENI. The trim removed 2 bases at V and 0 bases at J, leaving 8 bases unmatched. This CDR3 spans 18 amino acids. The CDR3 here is CASSPASGSRGSTDTQYF. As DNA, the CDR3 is TGTGCCAGCTCACCAGCTAGCGGGAGTAGGGGCAGCACAGATACGCAGTATTTT.

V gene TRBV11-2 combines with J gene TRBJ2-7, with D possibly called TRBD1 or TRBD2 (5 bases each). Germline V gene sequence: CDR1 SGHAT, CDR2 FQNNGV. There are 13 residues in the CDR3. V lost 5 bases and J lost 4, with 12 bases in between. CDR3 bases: TGTGCCAGCAGCGTCCGGGACGTATACGAGCAGTACTTC. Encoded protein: CASSVRDVYEQYF.

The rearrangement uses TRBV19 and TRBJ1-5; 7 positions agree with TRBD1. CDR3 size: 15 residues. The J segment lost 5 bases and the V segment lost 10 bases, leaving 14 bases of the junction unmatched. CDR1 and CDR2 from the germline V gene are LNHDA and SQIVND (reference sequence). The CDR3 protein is CATADRALVYQPQHF. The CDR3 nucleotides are TGTGCCACCGCCGACAGGGCGTTGGTATATCAGCCCCAGCATTTT.

Here the CDR3 reads CASRVSGRAPDTQYF. CDR3 DNA sequence: TGTGCCAGCAGGGTTAGCGGGAGGGCCCCAGATACGCAGTATTTT. V and J are TRBV5-4 and TRBJ2-3; 11 nucleotides align to TRBD2. The CDR3 consists of 15 residues. Trimming at V came to 5 bases and at J to 4 bases, leaving 6 bases not matched to a gene. The V gene's germline CDR1 is SGHNT and CDR2 YYREEE (reference sequence). Full variable domain (remainder filled in from reference TRBV5-4 and TRBJ2-3): ETGVTQSPTHLIKTRGQQVTLRCSSQSGHNTVSWYQQALGQGPQFIFQYYREEENGRGNFPPRFSGLQFPNYSSELNVNALELDDSALYLCASRVSGRAPDTQYFGPGTRLTVL.

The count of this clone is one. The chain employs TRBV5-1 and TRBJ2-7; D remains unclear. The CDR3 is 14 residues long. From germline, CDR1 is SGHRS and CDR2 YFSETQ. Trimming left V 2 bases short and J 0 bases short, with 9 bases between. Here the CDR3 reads CASSFGRNSYEQYF. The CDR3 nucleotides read TGCGCCAGCAGCTTTGGACGGAACTCCTACGAGCAGTACTTC.

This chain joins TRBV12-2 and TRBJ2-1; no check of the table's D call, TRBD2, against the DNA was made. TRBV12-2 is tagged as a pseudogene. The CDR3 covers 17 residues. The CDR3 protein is CASRLVGLAFSYNEQFF. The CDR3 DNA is TGTGCAAGTCGCTTAGTAGGACTAGCGTTTTCCTACAATGAGCAGTTCTTC.

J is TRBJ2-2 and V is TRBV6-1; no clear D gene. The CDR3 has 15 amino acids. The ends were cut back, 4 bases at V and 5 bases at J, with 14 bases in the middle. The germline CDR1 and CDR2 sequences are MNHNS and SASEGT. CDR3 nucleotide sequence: TGTGCCAGCAGTGGCCAGCAGTTTAGGACCGGGGAGCTGTTTTTT. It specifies CASSGQQFRTGELFF.

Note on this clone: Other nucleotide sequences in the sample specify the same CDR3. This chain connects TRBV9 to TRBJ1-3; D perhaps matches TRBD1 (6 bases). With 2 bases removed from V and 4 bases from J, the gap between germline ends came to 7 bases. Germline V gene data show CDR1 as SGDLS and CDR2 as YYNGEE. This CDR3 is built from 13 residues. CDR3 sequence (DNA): TGTGCCAGCAGCGTTGGACAGGGAAACACCATATATTTT. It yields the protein CASSVGQGNTIYF.

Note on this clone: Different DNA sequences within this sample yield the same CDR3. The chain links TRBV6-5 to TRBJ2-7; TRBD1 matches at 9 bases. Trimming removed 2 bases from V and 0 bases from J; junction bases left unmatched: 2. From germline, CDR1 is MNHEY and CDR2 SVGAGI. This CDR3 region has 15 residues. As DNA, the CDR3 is TGTGCCAGCAGTTACGGGACAGGGAGCTCCTACGAGCAGTACTTC. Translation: CASSYGTGSSYEQYF.

CDR3 protein: CASSLDPQTGGVAFF. For the CDR3, the DNA is TGTGCCAGCAGCTTAGATCCTCAAACAGGGGGCGTAGCTTTCTTT. The rearrangement joins TRBV7-9 to TRBJ1-1; 9 bases align to TRBD1. CDR1 SEHNR and CDR2 FQNEAQ come from the germline V gene (reference sequence). The V and J ends lost 1 base and 10 bases, in that order; junction bases with no gene match: 10. This CDR3 has 15 residues.

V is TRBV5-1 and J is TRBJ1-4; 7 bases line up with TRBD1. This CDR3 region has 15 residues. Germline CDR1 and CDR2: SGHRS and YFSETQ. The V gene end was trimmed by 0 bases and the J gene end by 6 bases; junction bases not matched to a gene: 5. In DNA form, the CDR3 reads TGCGCCAGCAGCTTGGGACAGGGACCCCATGAAAAACTGTTTTTT. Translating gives CASSLGQGPHEKLFF.

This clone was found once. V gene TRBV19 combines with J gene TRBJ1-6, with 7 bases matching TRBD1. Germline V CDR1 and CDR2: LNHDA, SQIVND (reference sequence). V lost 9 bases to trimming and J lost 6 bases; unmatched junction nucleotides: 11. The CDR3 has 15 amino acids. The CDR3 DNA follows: TGTGCCAGCAACCTCGGACAGGCGATTAATTCACCCCTCCACTTT. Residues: CASNLGQAINSPLHF.

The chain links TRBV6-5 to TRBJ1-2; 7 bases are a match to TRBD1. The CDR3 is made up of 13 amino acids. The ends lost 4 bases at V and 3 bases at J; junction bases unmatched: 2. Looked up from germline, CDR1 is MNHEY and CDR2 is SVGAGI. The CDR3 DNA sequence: TGTGCCAGCAGTTTACAGGGGTACTATGGCTACACCTTC. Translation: CASSLQGYYGYTF.

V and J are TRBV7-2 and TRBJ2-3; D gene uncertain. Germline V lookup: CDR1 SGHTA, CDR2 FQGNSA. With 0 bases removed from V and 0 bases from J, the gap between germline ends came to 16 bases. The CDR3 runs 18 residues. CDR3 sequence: CASSLAGNRITSTDTQYF. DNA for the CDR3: TGTGCCAGCAGCTTAGCGGGTAACAGAATTACTAGCACAGATACGCAGTATTTT.

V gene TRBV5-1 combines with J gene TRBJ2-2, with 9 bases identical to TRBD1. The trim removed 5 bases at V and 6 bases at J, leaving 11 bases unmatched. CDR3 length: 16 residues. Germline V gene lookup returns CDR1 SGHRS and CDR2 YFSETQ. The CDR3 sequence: CASRLKGDRVPGELFF. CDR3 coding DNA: TGCGCCAGCAGATTGAAGGGGGACAGGGTTCCCGGGGAGCTGTTTTTT.